A selection of T cell receptor beta chains follows, all from one sample in a study of control samples from healthy donors and cancer patients. Generated by immunoSEQ multiplex PCR, the TCRdb table keeps only in-frame clones and is missing some. The sample has more than 75,000 clones, over 85% seen once. Specimen: PBMCs. Receptors were obtained from a woman between 55 and 75 years old with head and neck cancer. CDR3s include the opening cysteine and the closing phenylalanine or tryptophan. The D gene is left open where the match is weak. Not all rows give a size; the values are once, few, many and, for expanded clones, a class.

>TRBV7-2|.|TRBJ1-4|TRBD1
CASSSQGGNEKLFF
TGTGCCAGCAGCTCACAGGGGGGCAATGAAAAACTGTTTTTT
>TRBV19|.|TRBJ1-6|TRBD1
CASSIGARGNSPLHF
TGTGCCAGTAGTATTGGAGCCAGGGGGAATTCACCCCTCCACTTT
>TRBV2|.|TRBJ2-1|TRBD2
CASSDSGRDFHNEQFF
TGTGCCAGCAGTGATAGCGGGAGGGATTTTCACAATGAGCAGTTCTTC
>TRBV27|.|TRBJ1-1|.
CASSYAAGGTSEAFF
TGTGCCAGCAGTTATGCAGCCGGGGGCACGAGTGAAGCTTTCTTT
>TRBV5-1|.|TRBJ1-2|.
CASSEDGTYGYTF
TGCGCCAGTAGCGAAGATGGGACCTATGGCTACACCTTC
>TRBV7-9|once|TRBJ2-7|TRBD2
CASSLLTGYSGIPYEQYF
TGTGCCAGCAGCTTATTGACTGGTTATAGCGGGATACCCTACGAGCAGTACTTC
>TRBV27|.|TRBJ1-1|.
CASSPGPGGPGVMRAFF
TGTGCCAGCAGCCCCGGGCCGGGGGGACCGGGAGTGATGCGAGCTTTCTTT
>TRBV4-2|.|TRBJ2-2|TRBD2
CASSPRTSGNTGELFF
TGTGCCAGCAGCCCTCGGACTAGCGGGAACACCGGGGAGCTGTTTTTT
>TRBV9|.|TRBJ2-1|TRBD2
CASSSGTNLGNEQFF
TGTGCCAGCAGCTCGGGGACTAACTTGGGCAATGAGCAGTTCTTC
>TRBV5-6|.|TRBJ1-1|.
CASSLGDSRLILMNTEAFF
TGTGCCAGCAGCTTAGGAGACAGCCGCCTAATATTAATGAACACTGAAGCTTTCTTT
>TRBV6-2/TRBV6-3|.|TRBJ2-1|.
CASSYYGSLHNEQFF
TGTGCCAGCAGTTATTATGGGAGCCTCCACAATGAGCAGTTCTTC
>TRBV5-1|few|TRBJ1-2|.
CASSLPPYGGYTF
TGCGCCAGCAGCCTCCCCCCCTATGGCGGCTACACCTTC
>TRBV3-1/TRBV3-2|.|TRBJ2-2|TRBD1
CASSQGGGQGENTGELFF
TGTGCCAGCAGCCAAGGGGGGGGACAGGGGGAGAACACCGGGGAGCTGTTTTTT
>TRBV6-6|.|TRBJ1-1|.
CASSYSQNTEAFF
TGTGCCAGCAGTTACTCACAGAACACTGAAGCTTTCTTT
>TRBV5-1|.|TRBJ1-6|TRBD1
CASSQGGNSPLHF
TGCGCCAGCTCTCAGGGGGGGAATTCACCCCTCCACTTT
>TRBV28|.|TRBJ2-7|TRBD1
CASRIDRGGSYEQYF
TGTGCCAGCAGAATAGACAGGGGTGGCTCCTACGAGCAGTACTTC
>TRBV3-1/TRBV3-2|.|TRBJ1-1|.
CASSVRHRQGTTEAFF
TGTGCCAGCAGCGTCAGACACAGGCAAGGGACCACTGAAGCTTTCTTT
>TRBV18|.|TRBJ2-7|.
CASSPETGRPYEQYF
TGTGCCAGCTCACCAGAGACAGGCCGCCCCTACGAGCAGTACTTC
>TRBV30|.|TRBJ1-4|TRBD1
CAWSALTGGNEKLFF
TGTGCCTGGAGTGCCCTGACAGGGGGCAATGAAAAACTGTTTTTT
>TRBV5-6|few|TRBJ1-6|TRBD1
CASSRNRGEESPLHF
TGTGCCAGCAGCAGAAACAGGGGCGAAGAATCACCCCTCCACTTT
>TRBV2|.|TRBJ1-2|.
CASSEGSPNYGYTF
TGTGCCAGCAGTGAGGGCAGTCCTAACTATGGCTACACCTTC